This is a list of T cell receptor beta chains from one sample in a study of naive and memory T cell subsets. Via MiXCR, TCRdb re-called the UMI-ligation and nested PCR reads, giving one row per CDR3 protein. The data hold 130,000 to 150,000 distinct CDR3 sequences, with 15% to 20% observed a single time. Sequencing input: naive CD4+ T cells from blood. These receptors all come from a human donor in good health. Each CDR3 is given with its conserved first and last residue. D genes are given only for firm matches. Clone size is stated in some rows and not others, as once, few, many or a class when expanded.

abundance: few
j_gene: TRBJ2-5
v_gene: TRBV2
d_gene: -
CDR3aa: CASMQRQETQYF
CDR3nt: TGTGCCAGCATGCAGCGGCAAGAGACCCAGTACTTC

abundance: -
j_gene: TRBJ1-4
v_gene: TRBV20-1
d_gene: TRBD1
CDR3aa: CSAREQGSEKLFF
CDR3nt: TGCAGTGCTAGGGAACAGGGGAGTGAAAAACTGTTTTTT

abundance: many
j_gene: TRBJ2-3
v_gene: TRBV6-5
d_gene: -
CDR3aa: CASSYSNPGTDTQYF
CDR3nt: TGTGCCAGCAGTTACTCGAATCCGGGGACAGATACGCAGTATTTT

abundance: few
j_gene: TRBJ2-1
v_gene: TRBV20-1
d_gene: TRBD2
CDR3aa: CIWTSRPHGNEQFF
CDR3nt: TGCATCTGGACTAGCCGACCCCACGGGAATGAGCAGTTCTTC

abundance: -
j_gene: TRBJ2-1
v_gene: TRBV5-1
d_gene: TRBD2
CDR3aa: CASSLEGGLAENEQFF
CDR3nt: TGCGCCAGCAGCTTGGAGGGGGGACTAGCGGAAAATGAGCAGTTCTTC

abundance: few
j_gene: TRBJ1-5
v_gene: TRBV19
d_gene: -
CDR3aa: CASSDSNNQPQHF
CDR3nt: TGTGCCAGTAGTGACAGCAACAATCAGCCCCAGCATTTT

abundance: few
j_gene: TRBJ2-7
v_gene: TRBV5-1
d_gene: -
CDR3aa: CASSLVPGTSYEQYF
CDR3nt: TGCGCCAGCAGCTTGGTACCGGGGACCTCCTACGAGCAGTACTTC

abundance: few
j_gene: TRBJ2-7
v_gene: TRBV6-2/TRBV6-3
d_gene: TRBD2
CDR3aa: CASSGTSGRPESYEQYF
CDR3nt: TGTGCCAGCAGTGGGACTAGCGGGAGGCCCGAATCCTACGAGCAGTACTTC

abundance: few
j_gene: TRBJ2-5
v_gene: TRBV28
d_gene: -
CDR3aa: CASNSLKETQYF
CDR3nt: TGTGCCAGCAACTCGTTGAAAGAGACCCAGTACTTC

abundance: few
j_gene: TRBJ2-5
v_gene: TRBV29-1
d_gene: TRBD2
CDR3aa: CSVRGLAGETQYF
CDR3nt: TGCAGCGTCCGCGGACTAGCGGGGGAGACCCAGTACTTC

abundance: few
j_gene: TRBJ2-3
v_gene: TRBV6-6
d_gene: TRBD2
CDR3aa: CASRKIGTRDTDTQYF
CDR3nt: TGTGCCAGCAGGAAAATAGGGACTAGAGACACAGATACGCAGTATTTT

abundance: once
j_gene: TRBJ1-1
v_gene: TRBV29-1
d_gene: -
CDR3aa: CSAVRQTNTEAFF
CDR3nt: TGCAGCGCCGTGAGGCAGACGAACACTGAAGCTTTCTTT

abundance: -
j_gene: TRBJ2-7
v_gene: TRBV28
d_gene: TRBD2
CDR3aa: CASSLSSGGRVYEQYF
CDR3nt: TGTGCCAGCAGTTTATCGTCCGGCGGGAGGGTCTACGAGCAGTACTTC

abundance: few
j_gene: TRBJ2-3
v_gene: TRBV7-2
d_gene: -
CDR3aa: CASALLDTQYF
CDR3nt: TGTGCCAGCGCCCTCTTAGATACGCAGTATTTT

abundance: -
j_gene: TRBJ1-5
v_gene: TRBV6-1
d_gene: -
CDR3aa: CATTRRGSLQYDQPQHF
CDR3nt: TGTGCCACCACTCGACGGGGTTCCCTTCAGTACGACCAGCCCCAGCATTTT

abundance: few
j_gene: TRBJ1-6
v_gene: TRBV20-1
d_gene: -
CDR3aa: CSAPRGGGAPLHF
CDR3nt: TGCAGTGCTCCCAGGGGCGGGGGTGCACCCCTCCACTTT

abundance: -
j_gene: TRBJ2-3
v_gene: TRBV6-5
d_gene: TRBD2
CDR3aa: CASSRSGIWTDTQYF
CDR3nt: TGTGCCAGCAGTCGCAGCGGGATTTGGACAGATACGCAGTATTTT

abundance: -
j_gene: TRBJ1-1
v_gene: TRBV5-5
d_gene: TRBD1
CDR3aa: CASSYGTGHKTEAFF
CDR3nt: TGTGCCAGCAGCTACGGGACAGGCCATAAAACTGAAGCTTTCTTT

abundance: -
j_gene: TRBJ1-1
v_gene: TRBV28
d_gene: -
CDR3aa: CTSSVTGMNTEAFF
CDR3nt: TGTACCAGCAGTGTAACAGGGATGAACACTGAAGCTTTCTTT

abundance: -
j_gene: TRBJ1-3
v_gene: TRBV10-3
d_gene: -
CDR3aa: CAISESSRGNRPGNTIYF
CDR3nt: TGTGCCATCAGTGAGTCGTCCCGCGGGAATCGTCCTGGAAACACCATATATTTT

abundance: -
j_gene: TRBJ2-7
v_gene: TRBV13
d_gene: -
CDR3aa: CASSLGLSGLASSYEQYF
CDR3nt: TGTGCCAGCAGCTTGGGGCTTTCGGGACTGGCAAGCTCCTACGAGCAGTACTTC

abundance: -
j_gene: TRBJ2-1
v_gene: TRBV28
d_gene: TRBD1
CDR3aa: CASRPPGQGIYNEQFF
CDR3nt: TGTGCCAGCAGACCACCAGGACAGGGAATCTACAATGAGCAGTTCTTC

abundance: many
j_gene: TRBJ2-5
v_gene: TRBV12-3/TRBV12-4
d_gene: -
CDR3aa: CASSLFRTGETQYF
CDR3nt: TGTGCCAGCAGTTTGTTCAGAACCGGGGAGACCCAGTACTTC

abundance: few
j_gene: TRBJ2-5
v_gene: TRBV9
d_gene: -
CDR3aa: CASSNRDTGRETQYF
CDR3nt: TGTGCCAGCAGCAACCGCGATACAGGGCGAGAGACCCAGTACTTC

abundance: few
j_gene: TRBJ2-7
v_gene: TRBV7-2
d_gene: -
CDR3aa: CASRVRGSGIYEQYF
CDR3nt: TGTGCCAGCAGGGTTCGGGGGAGCGGTATCTACGAGCAGTACTTC

abundance: many
j_gene: TRBJ2-1
v_gene: TRBV29-1
d_gene: TRBD2
CDR3aa: CSVAIAGMYNEQFF
CDR3nt: TGCAGCGTTGCAATAGCGGGAATGTACAATGAGCAGTTCTTC

abundance: few
j_gene: TRBJ2-7
v_gene: TRBV4-1
d_gene: -
CDR3aa: CASSLRGVSGEQYF
CDR3nt: TGCGCCAGCAGCCTGAGGGGGGTATCTGGCGAGCAGTACTTC

abundance: few
j_gene: TRBJ2-5
v_gene: TRBV30
d_gene: TRBD2
CDR3aa: CAWSSSGGETQYF
CDR3nt: TGTGCCTGGAGTTCGTCGGGAGGAGAGACCCAGTACTTC

abundance: few
j_gene: TRBJ1-5
v_gene: TRBV24-1
d_gene: -
CDR3aa: CATSDGNGGNQPQHF
CDR3nt: TGTGCCACCAGTGACGGGAATGGTGGGAATCAGCCCCAGCATTTT

abundance: few
j_gene: TRBJ2-2
v_gene: TRBV15
d_gene: TRBD2
CDR3aa: CATSRQTSGDYTGELFF
CDR3nt: TGTGCCACCAGCAGACAGACTAGCGGGGACTACACCGGGGAGCTGTTTTTT

abundance: -
j_gene: TRBJ1-1
v_gene: TRBV4-1
d_gene: -
CDR3aa: CASSQPTRGGGTEAFF
CDR3nt: TGCGCCAGCAGCCAACCCACAAGGGGGGGGGGAACTGAAGCTTTCTTT

abundance: many
j_gene: TRBJ2-5
v_gene: TRBV6-2/TRBV6-3
d_gene: TRBD2
CDR3aa: CASSYNLLAGEETQYF
CDR3nt: TGTGCCAGCAGTTACAATCTCCTAGCGGGGGAAGAGACCCAGTACTTC

abundance: -
j_gene: TRBJ2-2
v_gene: TRBV2
d_gene: TRBD2
CDR3aa: CASSTTGTRNTGELFF
CDR3nt: TGTGCCAGCAGTACAACAGGGACTAGGAACACCGGGGAGCTGTTTTTT

abundance: few
j_gene: TRBJ2-7
v_gene: TRBV10-3
d_gene: -
CDR3aa: CAISGTFPRGTYEQYF
CDR3nt: TGTGCCATCAGTGGGACTTTCCCTCGGGGTACCTACGAGCAGTACTTC

abundance: -
j_gene: TRBJ1-4
v_gene: TRBV4-2
d_gene: -
CDR3aa: CASSQDGAGGGKLFF
CDR3nt: TGTGCCAGCAGCCAAGACGGGGCAGGAGGCGGAAAACTGTTTTTT

abundance: -
j_gene: TRBJ1-4
v_gene: TRBV6-5
d_gene: TRBD1
CDR3aa: CATSGGFREKLFF
CDR3nt: TGTGCCACCTCAGGGGGCTTTCGAGAAAAACTGTTTTTT

abundance: -
j_gene: TRBJ1-2
v_gene: TRBV20-1
d_gene: TRBD1
CDR3aa: CSARESTGGNYGYTF
CDR3nt: TGCAGTGCTAGAGAATCGACAGGGGGTAACTATGGCTACACCTTC

abundance: -
j_gene: TRBJ2-7
v_gene: TRBV18
d_gene: -
CDR3aa: CASSLGRIVGEQYF
CDR3nt: TGTGCCAGCTCATTGGGACGGATCGTGGGCGAGCAGTACTTC

abundance: once
j_gene: TRBJ2-3
v_gene: TRBV2
d_gene: -
CDR3aa: CASRYQGRSDTQYF
CDR3nt: TGTGCCAGCAGGTACCAGGGACGTTCAGATACGCAGTATTTT

abundance: few
j_gene: TRBJ2-4
v_gene: TRBV3-1
d_gene: TRBD1
CDR3aa: CASSQWDREGNIQYF
CDR3nt: TGTGCCAGCAGCCAATGGGACAGGGAAGGAAACATTCAGTACTTC

abundance: many
j_gene: TRBJ2-7
v_gene: TRBV5-4
d_gene: TRBD1
CDR3aa: CASSARTGPYEQYF
CDR3nt: TGTGCCAGCAGCGCCCGGACAGGGCCCTACGAGCAGTACTTC

abundance: few
j_gene: TRBJ2-1
v_gene: TRBV7-2
d_gene: -
CDR3aa: CASSPRVGHNEQFF
CDR3nt: TGTGCCAGCAGCCCCCGGGTGGGCCACAATGAGCAGTTCTTC

abundance: few
j_gene: TRBJ2-3
v_gene: TRBV5-4
d_gene: TRBD2
CDR3aa: CASSLGLAGNTDTQYF
CDR3nt: TGTGCCAGCAGCTTGGGGCTAGCGGGCAACACAGATACGCAGTATTTT

abundance: few
j_gene: TRBJ1-5
v_gene: TRBV29-1
d_gene: TRBD1
CDR3aa: CSPWGGRQGNQPQHF
CDR3nt: TGCAGCCCCTGGGGGGGTAGACAGGGAAATCAGCCCCAGCATTTT

abundance: few
j_gene: TRBJ2-2
v_gene: TRBV27
d_gene: -
CDR3aa: CASSFWQGSGELFF
CDR3nt: TGTGCCAGCAGTTTCTGGCAGGGGTCCGGGGAGCTGTTTTTT